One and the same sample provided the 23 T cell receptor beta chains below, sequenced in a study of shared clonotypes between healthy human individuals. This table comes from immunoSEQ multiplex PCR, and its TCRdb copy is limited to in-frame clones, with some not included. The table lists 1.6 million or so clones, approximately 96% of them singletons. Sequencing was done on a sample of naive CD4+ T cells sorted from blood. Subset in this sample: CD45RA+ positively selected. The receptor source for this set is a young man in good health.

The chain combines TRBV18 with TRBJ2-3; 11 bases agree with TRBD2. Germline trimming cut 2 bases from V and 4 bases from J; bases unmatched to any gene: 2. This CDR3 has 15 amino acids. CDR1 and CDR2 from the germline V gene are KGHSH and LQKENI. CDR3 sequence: CASSPTSGSPDTQYF. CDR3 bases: TGTGCCAGCTCACCAACTAGCGGGAGCCCAGATACGCAGTATTTT.

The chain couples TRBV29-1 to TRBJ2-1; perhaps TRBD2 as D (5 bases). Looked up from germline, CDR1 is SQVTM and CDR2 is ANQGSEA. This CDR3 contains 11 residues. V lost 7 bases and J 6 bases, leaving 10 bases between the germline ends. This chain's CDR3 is CSETSGNEQFF. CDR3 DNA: TGCAGCGAGACGAGCGGCAATGAGCAGTTCTTC.

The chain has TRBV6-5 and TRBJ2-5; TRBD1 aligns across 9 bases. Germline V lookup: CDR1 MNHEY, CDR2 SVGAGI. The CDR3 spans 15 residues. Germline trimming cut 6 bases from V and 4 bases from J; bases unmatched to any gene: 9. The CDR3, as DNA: TGTGCCAGCAGCAGTGACAGGGGGGGGACAGAGACCCAGTACTTC. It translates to CASSSDRGGTETQYF.

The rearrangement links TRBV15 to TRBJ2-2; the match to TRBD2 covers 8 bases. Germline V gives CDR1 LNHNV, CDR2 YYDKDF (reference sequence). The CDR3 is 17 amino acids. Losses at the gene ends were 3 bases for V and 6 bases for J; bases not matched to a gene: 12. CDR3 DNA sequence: TGTGCCACCAGCAGGAGAGGAGCGGGAGTTCAACCCGGGGAGCTGTTTTTT. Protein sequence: CATSRRGAGVQPGELFF.

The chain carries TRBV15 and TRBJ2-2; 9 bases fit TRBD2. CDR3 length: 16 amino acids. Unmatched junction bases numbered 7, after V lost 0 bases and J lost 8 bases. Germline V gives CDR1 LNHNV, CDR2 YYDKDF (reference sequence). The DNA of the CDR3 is TGTGCCACCAGCAGAGAGGGCGGGAGGGCCCTTGGGGAGCTGTTTTTT. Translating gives CATSREGGRALGELFF.

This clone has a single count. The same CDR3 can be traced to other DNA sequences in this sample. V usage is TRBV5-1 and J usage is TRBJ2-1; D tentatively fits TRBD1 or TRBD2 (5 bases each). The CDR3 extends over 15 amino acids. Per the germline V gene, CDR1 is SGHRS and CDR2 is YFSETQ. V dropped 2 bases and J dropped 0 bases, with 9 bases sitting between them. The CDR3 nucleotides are TGCGCCAGCAGCTTACCAGGGAGCTCCTACAATGAGCAGTTCTTC. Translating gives CASSLPGSSYNEQFF. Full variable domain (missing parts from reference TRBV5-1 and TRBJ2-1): KAGVTQTPRYLIKTRGQQVTLSCSPISGHRSVSWYQQTPGQGLQFLFEYFSETQRNKGNFPGRFSGRQFSNSRSEMNVSTLELGDSALYLCASSLPGSSYNEQFFGPGTRLTVL.

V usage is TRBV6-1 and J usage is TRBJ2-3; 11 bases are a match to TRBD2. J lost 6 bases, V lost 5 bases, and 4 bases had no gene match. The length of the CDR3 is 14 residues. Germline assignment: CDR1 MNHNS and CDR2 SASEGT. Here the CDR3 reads CASSNSGRADTQYF. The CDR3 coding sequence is TGTGCCAGCAGTAATAGCGGGAGGGCGGATACGCAGTATTTT.

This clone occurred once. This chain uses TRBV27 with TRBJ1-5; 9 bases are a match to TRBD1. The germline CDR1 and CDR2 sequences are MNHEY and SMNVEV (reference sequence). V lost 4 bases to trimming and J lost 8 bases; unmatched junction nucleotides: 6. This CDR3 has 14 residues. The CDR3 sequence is CASSSGTGREPQHF. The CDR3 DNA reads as TGTGCCAGCAGTTCAGGGACAGGGCGTGAGCCCCAGCATTTT.

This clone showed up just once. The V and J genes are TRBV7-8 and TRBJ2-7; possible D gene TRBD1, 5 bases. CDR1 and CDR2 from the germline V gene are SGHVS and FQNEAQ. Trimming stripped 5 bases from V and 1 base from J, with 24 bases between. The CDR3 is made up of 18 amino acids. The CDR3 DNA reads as TGTGCCAGCAGCGTTATGGGAAGGGGCAGGAGAAATTCCTACGAGCAGTACTTC. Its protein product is CASSVMGRGRRNSYEQYF.

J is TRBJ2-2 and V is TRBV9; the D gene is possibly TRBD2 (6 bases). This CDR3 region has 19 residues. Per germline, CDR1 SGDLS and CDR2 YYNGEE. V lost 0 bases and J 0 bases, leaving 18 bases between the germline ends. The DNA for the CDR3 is TGTGCCAGCAGCGTAGAGCTATGGTTAGCGGATACGAACACCGGGGAGCTGTTTTTT. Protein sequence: CASSVELWLADTNTGELFF.

The CDR3 nucleotides read TGTGCCAGCTCAATCCGGGACAGGTCGTACACTGAAGCTTTCTTT. It translates to CASSIRDRSYTEAFF. The chain uses TRBV18 and TRBJ1-1; 8 nucleotides agree with TRBD1. The CDR3 sequence is 15 residues long. The trim removed 5 bases at V and 3 bases at J, leaving 8 bases unmatched. Looked up from germline, CDR1 is KGHSH and CDR2 is LQKENI.

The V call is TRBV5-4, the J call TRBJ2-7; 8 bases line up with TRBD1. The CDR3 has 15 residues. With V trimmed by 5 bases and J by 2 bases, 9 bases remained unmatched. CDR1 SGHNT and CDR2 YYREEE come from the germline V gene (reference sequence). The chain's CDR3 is CASSSRTGNPYEQYF. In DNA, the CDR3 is TGTGCCAGCAGTTCCAGGACAGGGAATCCCTACGAGCAGTACTTC.

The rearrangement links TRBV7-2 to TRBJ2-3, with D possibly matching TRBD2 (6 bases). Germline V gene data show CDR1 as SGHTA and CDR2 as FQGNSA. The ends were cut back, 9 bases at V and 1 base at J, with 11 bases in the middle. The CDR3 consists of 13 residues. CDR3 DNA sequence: TGTGCCAGTCGTTTAGCGGGCACAGATACGCAGTATTTT. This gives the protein CASRLAGTDTQYF.

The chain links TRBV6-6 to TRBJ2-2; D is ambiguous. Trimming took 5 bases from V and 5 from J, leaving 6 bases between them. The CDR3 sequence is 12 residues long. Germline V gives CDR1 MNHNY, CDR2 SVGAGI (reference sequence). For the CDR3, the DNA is TGTGCCAGCAGTCTTGGGACCGGGGAGCTGTTTTTT. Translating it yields CASSLGTGELFF.

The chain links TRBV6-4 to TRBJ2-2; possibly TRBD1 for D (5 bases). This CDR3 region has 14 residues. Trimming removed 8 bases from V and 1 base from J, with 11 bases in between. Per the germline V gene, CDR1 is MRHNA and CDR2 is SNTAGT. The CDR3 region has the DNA TGTGCCAGCTCACAAGGGGTGAACACCGGGGAGCTGTTTTTT. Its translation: CASSQGVNTGELFF.

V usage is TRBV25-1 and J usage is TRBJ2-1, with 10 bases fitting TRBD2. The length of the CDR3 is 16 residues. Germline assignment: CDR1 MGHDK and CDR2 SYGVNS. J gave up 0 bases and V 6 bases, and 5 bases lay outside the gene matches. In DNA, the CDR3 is TGTGCCAGCAGGCGGACTAGCGGAAGCTCCTACAATGAGCAGTTCTTC. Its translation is CASRRTSGSSYNEQFF.

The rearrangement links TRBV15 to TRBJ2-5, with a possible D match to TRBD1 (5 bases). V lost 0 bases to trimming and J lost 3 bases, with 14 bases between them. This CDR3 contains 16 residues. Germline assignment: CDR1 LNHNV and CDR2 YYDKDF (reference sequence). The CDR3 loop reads CATSRDKSLGEETQYF. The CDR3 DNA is TGTGCCACCAGCAGAGACAAGTCGTTAGGGGAAGAGACCCAGTACTTC.

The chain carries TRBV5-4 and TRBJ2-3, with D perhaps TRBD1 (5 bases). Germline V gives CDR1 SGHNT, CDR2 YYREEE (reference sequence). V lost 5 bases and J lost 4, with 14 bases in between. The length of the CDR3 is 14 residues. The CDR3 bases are TGTGCCAGCAGGATGGTAGGGGCACCAGATACGCAGTATTTT. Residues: CASRMVGAPDTQYF.

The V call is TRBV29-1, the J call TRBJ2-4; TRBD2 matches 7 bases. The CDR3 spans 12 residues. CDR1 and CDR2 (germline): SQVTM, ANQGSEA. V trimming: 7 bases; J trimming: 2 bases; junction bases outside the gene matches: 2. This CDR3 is CSAGGSKNIQYF. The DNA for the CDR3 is TGCAGCGCCGGGGGGTCCAAAAACATTCAGTACTTC.

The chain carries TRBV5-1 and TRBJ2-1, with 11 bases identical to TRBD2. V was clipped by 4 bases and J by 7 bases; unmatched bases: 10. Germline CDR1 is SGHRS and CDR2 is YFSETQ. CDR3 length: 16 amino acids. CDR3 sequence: CASSPVTSGRRNEQFF. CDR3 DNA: TGCGCCAGCAGCCCCGTAACTAGCGGGAGAAGGAATGAGCAGTTCTTC.

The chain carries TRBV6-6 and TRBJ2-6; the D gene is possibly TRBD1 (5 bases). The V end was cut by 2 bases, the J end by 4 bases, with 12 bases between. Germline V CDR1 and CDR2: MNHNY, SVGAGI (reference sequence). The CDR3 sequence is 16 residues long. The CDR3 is CASSYDSRAGANVLTF. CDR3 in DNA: TGTGCCAGCAGTTACGACAGTCGGGCAGGGGCCAACGTCCTGACTTTC.

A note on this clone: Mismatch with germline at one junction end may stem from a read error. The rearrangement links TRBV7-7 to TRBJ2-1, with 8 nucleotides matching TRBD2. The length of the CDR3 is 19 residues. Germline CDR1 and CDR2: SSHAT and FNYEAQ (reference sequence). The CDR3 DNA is TGTGCTAGCAGCTTACATCCGGGAGGGCCCCCCGGCTCCTACAATGAGCAGTTCTTC. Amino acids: CASSLHPGGPPGSYNEQFF.

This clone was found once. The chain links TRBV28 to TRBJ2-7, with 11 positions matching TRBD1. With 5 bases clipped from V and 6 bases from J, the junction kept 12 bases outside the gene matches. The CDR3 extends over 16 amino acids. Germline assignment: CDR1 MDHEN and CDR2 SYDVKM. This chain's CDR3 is CASSPGDRGIGGEQYF. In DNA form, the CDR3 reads TGTGCCAGCAGTCCGGGGGACAGGGGGATTGGAGGCGAGCAGTACTTC.